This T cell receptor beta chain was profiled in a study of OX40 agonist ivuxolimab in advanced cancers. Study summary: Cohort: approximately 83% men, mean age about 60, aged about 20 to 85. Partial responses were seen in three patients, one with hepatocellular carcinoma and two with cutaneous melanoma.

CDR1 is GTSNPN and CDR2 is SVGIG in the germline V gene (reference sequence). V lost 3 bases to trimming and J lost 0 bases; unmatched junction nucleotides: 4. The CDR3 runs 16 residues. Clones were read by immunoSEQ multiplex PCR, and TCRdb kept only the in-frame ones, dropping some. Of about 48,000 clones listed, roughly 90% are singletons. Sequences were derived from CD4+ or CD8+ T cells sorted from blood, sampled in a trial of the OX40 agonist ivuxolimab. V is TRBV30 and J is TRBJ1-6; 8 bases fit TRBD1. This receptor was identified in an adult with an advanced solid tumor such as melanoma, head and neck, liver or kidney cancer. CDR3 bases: TGTGCCTGGAGGGGACAGGCCTACTCCTATAATTCACCCCTCCACTTT. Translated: CAWRGQAYSYNSPLHF.